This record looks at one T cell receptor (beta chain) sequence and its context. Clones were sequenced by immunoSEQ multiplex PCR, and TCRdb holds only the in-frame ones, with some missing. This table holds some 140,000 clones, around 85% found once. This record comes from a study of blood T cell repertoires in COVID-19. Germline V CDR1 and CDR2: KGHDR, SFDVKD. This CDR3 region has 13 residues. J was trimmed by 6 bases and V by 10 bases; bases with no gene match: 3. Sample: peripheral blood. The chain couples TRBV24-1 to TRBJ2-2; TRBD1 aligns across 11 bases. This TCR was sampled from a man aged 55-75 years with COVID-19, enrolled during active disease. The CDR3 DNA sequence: TGTGCCACGGGACAGGGGGTTCCCGGGGAGCTGTTTTTT. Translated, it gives CATGQGVPGELFF.